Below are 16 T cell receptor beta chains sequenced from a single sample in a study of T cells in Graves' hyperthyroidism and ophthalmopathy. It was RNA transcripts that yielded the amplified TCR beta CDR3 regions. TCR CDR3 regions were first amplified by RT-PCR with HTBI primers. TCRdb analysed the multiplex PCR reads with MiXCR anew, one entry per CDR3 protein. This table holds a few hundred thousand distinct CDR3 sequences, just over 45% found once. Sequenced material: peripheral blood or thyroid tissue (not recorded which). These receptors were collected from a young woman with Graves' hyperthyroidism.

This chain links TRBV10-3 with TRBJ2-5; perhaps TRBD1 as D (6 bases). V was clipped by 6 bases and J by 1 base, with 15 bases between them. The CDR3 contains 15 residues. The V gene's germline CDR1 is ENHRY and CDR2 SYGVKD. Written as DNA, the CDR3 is TGTGCCATCAGCCCTAACAGGGCGGGCCAAGAGACCCAGTACTTC. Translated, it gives CAISPNRAGQETQYF.

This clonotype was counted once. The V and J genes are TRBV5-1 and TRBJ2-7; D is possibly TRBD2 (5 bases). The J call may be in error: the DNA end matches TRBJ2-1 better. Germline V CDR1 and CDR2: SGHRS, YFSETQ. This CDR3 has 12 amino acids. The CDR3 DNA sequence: TGCGCCAGCAGCCCCGGACTCACTGAGCAGTTCTTC. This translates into CASSPGLTEQFF.

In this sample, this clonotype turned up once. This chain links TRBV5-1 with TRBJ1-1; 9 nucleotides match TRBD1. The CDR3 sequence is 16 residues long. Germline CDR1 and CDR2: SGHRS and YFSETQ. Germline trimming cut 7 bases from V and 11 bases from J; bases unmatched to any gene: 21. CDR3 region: CASFVTSGGQGDSAFF. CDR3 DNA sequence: TGCGCCAGCTTCGTGACTAGCGGGGGACAGGGAGATTCGGCTTTCTTT.

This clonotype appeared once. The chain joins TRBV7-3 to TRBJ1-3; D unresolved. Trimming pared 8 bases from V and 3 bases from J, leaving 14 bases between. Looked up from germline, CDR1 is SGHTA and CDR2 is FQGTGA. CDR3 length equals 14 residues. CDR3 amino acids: CASSDGGGGNTIYF. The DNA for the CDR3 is TGTGCCAGCTCCGATGGTGGCGGTGGAAACACCATATATTTT.

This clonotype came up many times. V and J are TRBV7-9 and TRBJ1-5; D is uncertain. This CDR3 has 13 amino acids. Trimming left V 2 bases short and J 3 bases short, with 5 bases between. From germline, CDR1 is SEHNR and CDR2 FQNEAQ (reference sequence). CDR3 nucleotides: TGTGCCAGCAGCTTAACGTACAATCAGCCCCAGCATTTT. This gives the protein CASSLTYNQPQHF.

The CDR3: CASSTDRVDEKLFF. CDR3 DNA sequence: TGCGCCAGCAGCACGGACAGGGTAGACGAAAAACTGTTTTTT. The J gene is TRBJ1-4, the V gene TRBV5-1; TRBD1 matches 8 bases. V trimming: 4 bases; J trimming: 8 bases; junction bases outside the gene matches: 7. Germline V gene data show CDR1 as SGHRS and CDR2 as YFSETQ. The CDR3 loop spans 14 amino acids.

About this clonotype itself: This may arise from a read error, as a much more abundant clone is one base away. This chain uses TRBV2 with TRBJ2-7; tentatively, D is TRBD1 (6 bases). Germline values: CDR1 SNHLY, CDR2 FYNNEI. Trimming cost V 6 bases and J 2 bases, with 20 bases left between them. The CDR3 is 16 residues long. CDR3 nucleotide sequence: TGTGCCAGCAGCCCAGAAGGAACAGGGCAAACCTACGAGCAGTACTTC. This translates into CASSPEGTGQTYEQYF.

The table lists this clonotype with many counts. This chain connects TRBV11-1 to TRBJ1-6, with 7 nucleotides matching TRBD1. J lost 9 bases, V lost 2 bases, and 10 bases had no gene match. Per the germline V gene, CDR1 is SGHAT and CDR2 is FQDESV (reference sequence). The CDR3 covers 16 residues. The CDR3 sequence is CASSLLATGIPSPLHF. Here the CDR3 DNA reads TGTGCCAGCAGCTTACTGGCGACAGGGATTCCTTCACCCCTCCACTTT. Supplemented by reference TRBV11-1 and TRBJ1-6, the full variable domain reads EAEVAQSPRYKITEKSQAVAFWCDPISGHATLYWYRQILGQGPELLVQFQDESVVDDSQLPKDRFSAERLKGVDSTLKIQPAELGDSAMYLCASSLLATGIPSPLHFGNGTRLTVT.

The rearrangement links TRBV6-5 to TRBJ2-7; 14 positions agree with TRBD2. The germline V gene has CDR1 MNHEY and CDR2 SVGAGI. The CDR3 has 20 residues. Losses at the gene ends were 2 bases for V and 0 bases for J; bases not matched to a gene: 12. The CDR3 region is CASSYRGTSGSNTYSYEQYF. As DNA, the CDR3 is TGTGCCAGCAGTTACCGTGGGACTAGCGGGAGTAACACCTACTCCTACGAGCAGTACTTC.

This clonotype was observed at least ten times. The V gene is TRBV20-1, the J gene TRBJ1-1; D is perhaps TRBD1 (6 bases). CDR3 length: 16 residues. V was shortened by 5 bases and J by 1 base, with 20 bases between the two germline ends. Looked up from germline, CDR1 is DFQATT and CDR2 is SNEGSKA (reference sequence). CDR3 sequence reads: CSAEINSGTRNTEAFF. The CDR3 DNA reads TGCAGTGCTGAAATAAATTCCGGGACACGGAACACTGAAGCTTTCTTT.

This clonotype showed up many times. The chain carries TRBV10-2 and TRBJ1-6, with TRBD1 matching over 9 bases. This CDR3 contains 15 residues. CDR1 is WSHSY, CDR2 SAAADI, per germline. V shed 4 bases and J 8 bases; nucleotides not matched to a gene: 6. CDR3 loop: CASSAPGQGYSPLHF. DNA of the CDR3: TGCGCCAGCAGTGCCCCGGGACAGGGTTATTCACCCCTCCACTTT.

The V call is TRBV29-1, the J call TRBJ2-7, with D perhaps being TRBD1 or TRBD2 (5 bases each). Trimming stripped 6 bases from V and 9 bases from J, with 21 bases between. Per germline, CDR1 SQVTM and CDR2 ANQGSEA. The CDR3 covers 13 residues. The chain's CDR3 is CSVPPGPRGGQYF. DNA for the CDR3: TGCAGCGTACCCCCGGGACCCCGTGGCGGGCAGTACTTC.

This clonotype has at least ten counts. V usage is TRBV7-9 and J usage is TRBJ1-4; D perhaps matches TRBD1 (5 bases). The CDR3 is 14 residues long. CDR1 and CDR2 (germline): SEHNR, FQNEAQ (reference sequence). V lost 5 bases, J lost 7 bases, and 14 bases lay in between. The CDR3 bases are TGTGCCAGCAGCCCCATGGGGGGAGGTGAAAAACTGTTTTTT. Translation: CASSPMGGGEKLFF.

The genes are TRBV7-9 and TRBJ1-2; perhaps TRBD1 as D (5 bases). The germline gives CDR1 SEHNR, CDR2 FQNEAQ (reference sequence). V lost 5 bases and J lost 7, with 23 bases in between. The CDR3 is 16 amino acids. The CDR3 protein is CASSDPRTLSGRGYTF. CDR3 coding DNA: TGTGCCAGCAGCGACCCCAGGACATTATCGGGCCGTGGCTACACCTTC.

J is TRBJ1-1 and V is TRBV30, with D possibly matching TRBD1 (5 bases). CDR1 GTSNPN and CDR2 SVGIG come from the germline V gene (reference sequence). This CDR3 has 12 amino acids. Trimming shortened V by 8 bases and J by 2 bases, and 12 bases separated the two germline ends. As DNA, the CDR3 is TGTGCCGGGTTTGGGACTAACACTGAAGCTTTCTTT. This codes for CAGFGTNTEAFF. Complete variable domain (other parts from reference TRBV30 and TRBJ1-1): SQTIHQWPATLVQPVGSPLSLECTVEGTSNPNLYWYRQAAGRGLQLLFYSVGIGQISSEVPQNLSASRPQDRQFILSSKKLLLSDSGFYLCAGFGTNTEAFFGQGTRLTVV.

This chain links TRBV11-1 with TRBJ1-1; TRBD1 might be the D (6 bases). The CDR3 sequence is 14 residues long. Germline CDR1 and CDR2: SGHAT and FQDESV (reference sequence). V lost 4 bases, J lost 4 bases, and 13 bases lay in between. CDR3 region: CASSSEGGGTEAFF. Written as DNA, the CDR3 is TGTGCCAGCAGCTCCGAGGGAGGGGGCACTGAAGCTTTCTTT.